Listed below are T cell receptor beta chains from one sample, sequenced in a study of vaccination and CD4 T cells after COVID-19. The antigens for these receptors are not known. TCRdb fed the PCR reads into MiXCR, producing one record per CDR3 protein. The sample has around 15,000 distinct CDR3 sequences, 60% to 80% seen once. Specimen: CD4+ T cells from blood, cultured in vitro. Source of these receptors: a human donor who had recovered from COVID-19. The CDR3 runs from the conserved cysteine through the conserved F or W.

v_call: TRBV7-2; j_call: TRBJ2-2; cdr3_aa: CASSLLAGTNTGELFF
v_call: TRBV27; j_call: TRBJ2-1; cdr3_aa: CATGGQHYNEQFF
v_call: TRBV7-2; j_call: TRBJ1-5; cdr3_aa: CASSLGDRNQPQHF
v_call: TRBV7-9; j_call: TRBJ1-3; cdr3_aa: CASSPPRKGSSGNTIYF
v_call: TRBV19; j_call: TRBJ2-3; cdr3_aa: CASSHALSDRRGDTQYF
v_call: TRBV28; j_call: TRBJ1-5; cdr3_aa: CASSRGRNQPQHF
v_call: TRBV5-1; j_call: TRBJ1-1; cdr3_aa: CASSLGFSTMNTEAFF
v_call: TRBV11-3; j_call: TRBJ2-3; cdr3_aa: CASSLGAGGRTDTQYF
v_call: TRBV6-5; j_call: TRBJ1-5; cdr3_aa: CASSYSRDGNQPQHF
v_call: TRBV6-5; j_call: TRBJ1-3; cdr3_aa: CASSYSEGVGVNSGNTIYF
v_call: TRBV11-1; j_call: TRBJ1-1; cdr3_aa: CASRSGQGRPFF
v_call: TRBV6-4; j_call: TRBJ2-3; cdr3_aa: CASSPGTYRTDTQYF